These 19 T cell receptor beta chains originate from one sample sequenced in a study of T cell responses to AZD1222 COVID-19 vaccine. Repertoires were generated with immunoSEQ multiplex PCR, while TCRdb's copy carries only in-frame clones and drops some. The sample has about 120,000 clones; more than 85% are singletons. The sample in question was peripheral blood, obtained 28 days after the second AZD1222 dose. These receptors all come from an adult who received the AZD1222 COVID-19 vaccine.

This clone was counted once. The chain has TRBV3-1 (or the pseudogene TRBV3-2) and TRBJ2-3; D is uncertain. V lost 0 bases, J lost 4 bases, and 14 bases lay in between. Germline loops: CDR1 LGHDT, CDR2 YNNKEL (reference sequence). This CDR3 is built from 16 residues. This CDR3 is CASSQEEGWSADTQYF. In DNA form, the CDR3 reads TGTGCCAGCAGCCAAGAGGAAGGGTGGAGCGCAGATACGCAGTATTTT.

The rearrangement links TRBV5-4 to TRBJ2-2; D is perhaps TRBD1 or TRBD2 (5 bases each). The germline V gene has CDR1 SGHNT and CDR2 YYREEE (reference sequence). The V gene lost 4 bases and the J gene lost 4 bases, with 14 bases spanning the gap. The CDR3 contains 15 residues. The chain's CDR3 is CASSPPGALTGELFF. The CDR3 coding sequence is TGTGCCAGCAGCCCTCCCGGGGCCCTCACCGGGGAGCTGTTTTTT.

This clone was counted only a few times. V is TRBV7-9 and J is TRBJ2-5; D is ambiguous. Per germline, CDR1 SEHNR and CDR2 FQNEAQ (reference sequence). The V end lost 1 base, the J end lost 5 bases, and 5 bases lay between the germline ends. The CDR3 covers 12 residues. The CDR3 nucleotides are TGTGCCAGCAGCTTAGTAGGGGAGACCCAGTACTTC. It encodes CASSLVGETQYF.

The chain carries TRBV19 and TRBJ1-6; D may be TRBD1 (5 bases). Germline loops: CDR1 LNHDA, CDR2 SQIVND (reference sequence). V was trimmed by 6 bases and J by 7 bases, leaving 10 bases between them. The CDR3 has 13 amino acids. This chain's CDR3 is CASSRVGNSPLHF. CDR3 bases: TGTGCCAGTAGCAGGGTGGGAAATTCACCCCTCCACTTT.

The rearrangement joins TRBV18 to TRBJ1-1; D uncertain. Trimming cost V 0 bases and J 2 bases, with 7 bases left between them. CDR3 length equals 14 residues. Germline V gene sequence: CDR1 KGHSH, CDR2 LQKENI. The chain's CDR3 is CASSPPASNTEAFF. In DNA form, the CDR3 reads TGTGCCAGCTCACCACCAGCTTCTAACACTGAAGCTTTCTTT. Full variable domain (rest looked up from reference TRBV18 and TRBJ1-1): NAGVMQNPRHLVRRRGQEARLRCSPMKGHSHVYWYRQLPEEGLKFMVYLQKENIIDESGMPKERFSAEFPKEGPSILRIQQVVRGDSAAYFCASSPPASNTEAFFGQGTRLTVV.

V gene TRBV29-1 combines with J gene TRBJ1-1, with D unresolved. CDR1 SQVTM and CDR2 ANQGSEA come from the germline V gene. V dropped 4 bases and J dropped 3 bases, with 12 bases sitting between them. This CDR3 has 13 amino acids. CDR3 residues: CSVALRRYTEAFF. The CDR3 bases are TGCAGCGTTGCGCTTCGCCGGTACACTGAAGCTTTCTTT.

The chain links TRBV5-4 to TRBJ2-3; D is undetermined. The CDR3 loop spans 14 amino acids. Germline V CDR1 and CDR2: SGHNT, YYREEE (reference sequence). Deletions cut 1 base from V and 4 bases from J, with 10 bases between. The CDR3 DNA is TGTGCCAGCAGCTTGACCGACCGCGCAGATACGCAGTATTTT. This encodes CASSLTDRADTQYF.

The chain couples TRBV2 to TRBJ1-6; tentative D call: TRBD1 (5 bases). V was clipped by 4 bases and J by 5 bases, with 12 bases between them. The germline gives CDR1 SNHLY, CDR2 FYNNEI. The CDR3 extends over 15 amino acids. The CDR3 is CASSGQRQNNSPLHF. The CDR3 DNA reads TGTGCCAGCAGTGGCCAGAGACAGAATAATTCACCCCTCCACTTT. Filled out from reference TRBV2 and TRBJ1-6, the complete variable domain reads EPEVTQTPSHQVTQMGQEVILRCVPISNHLYFYWYRQILGQKVEFLVSFYNNEISEKSEIFDDQFSVERPDGSNFTLKIRSTKLEDSAMYFCASSGQRQNNSPLHFGNGTRLTVT.

CDR3 loop: CASSTSGSASDTQYF. CDR3 nucleotides: TGTGCCAGCAGCACAAGCGGGAGTGCTTCAGATACGCAGTATTTT. This chain links TRBV11-2 with TRBJ2-3; TRBD2 aligns across 8 bases. The CDR3 has 15 amino acids. CDR1 and CDR2 (germline): SGHAT, FQNNGV. The trim removed 5 bases at V and 4 bases at J, leaving 8 bases unmatched.

The chain is built from TRBV7-2 and TRBJ1-2, with D hard to call. V was trimmed by 0 bases and J by 1 base, leaving 9 bases between them. The CDR3 has 15 residues. Per germline, CDR1 SGHTA and CDR2 FQGNSA. This chain's CDR3 is CASSLAEGFNYGYTF. The CDR3 nucleotides are TGTGCCAGCAGCTTAGCGGAGGGATTTAACTATGGCTACACCTTC.

This clone occurred once. The J gene is TRBJ2-1, the V gene TRBV25-1, with 11 bases lining up with TRBD2. CDR3 length: 16 residues. V shed 2 bases and J 5 bases; nucleotides not matched to a gene: 5. Per the germline V gene, CDR1 is MGHDK and CDR2 is SYGVNS. DNA of the CDR3: TGTGCCAGCAGTGAACGTAGCGGGAGGGGTAACAATGAGCAGTTCTTC. Protein sequence: CASSERSGRGNNEQFF.

The chain couples TRBV10-2 to TRBJ2-5; a possible D gene is TRBD1 (5 bases). Looked up from germline, CDR1 is WSHSY and CDR2 is SAAADI. Trimming removed 4 bases from V and 2 bases from J, with 8 bases in between. The CDR3 runs to 13 residues. The CDR3 sequence: CASSGPGQETQYF. The CDR3 DNA is TGCGCCAGCAGTGGACCAGGGCAAGAGACCCAGTACTTC.

This chain links TRBV6-5 with TRBJ1-1; a possible D gene is TRBD1 (6 bases). CDR3 size: 14 residues. CDR1 MNHEY and CDR2 SVGAGI come from the germline V gene. The V end was cut by 0 bases, the J end by 4 bases, with 9 bases between. In DNA form, the CDR3 reads TGTGCCAGCAGTTACTCGGGGGCACCCACTGAAGCTTTCTTT. Its translation is CASSYSGAPTEAFF.

The rearrangement uses TRBV15 and TRBJ1-6; D gene unclear. CDR1 and CDR2 (germline): LNHNV, YYDKDF (reference sequence). Deletions cut 1 base from V and 10 bases from J, with 17 bases between. The CDR3 spans 16 residues. For the CDR3, the DNA is TGTGCCACCAGCAGAGGTTCGTCCGGGTTGGAGTCACCCCTCCACTTT. It codes for CATSRGSSGLESPLHF.

V usage is TRBV3-1 (or the pseudogene TRBV3-2) and J usage is TRBJ2-3; D not certain. CDR1 and CDR2 from the germline V gene are LGHDT and YNNKEL (reference sequence). The CDR3 covers 16 residues. The CDR3 loop reads CAASSSSRFSTDTQYF. As DNA, the CDR3 is TGTGCTGCCAGCAGCTCTTCCCGGTTTAGCACAGATACGCAGTATTTT.

The chain uses TRBV2 and TRBJ2-7; 7 nucleotides line up with TRBD1. This CDR3 has 16 amino acids. Trimming cost V 8 bases and J 2 bases; bases outside gene matches: 15. Looked up from germline, CDR1 is SNHLY and CDR2 is FYNNEI. The CDR3 DNA follows: TGTGCCAGCTTGGCTATTCGGCCAGGGGGACCCTACGAGCAGTACTTC. It encodes CASLAIRPGGPYEQYF. Drawing the rest from reference TRBV2 and TRBJ2-7, the complete variable domain is EPEVTQTPSHQVTQMGQEVILRCVPISNHLYFYWYRQILGQKVEFLVSFYNNEISEKSEIFDDQFSVERPDGSNFTLKIRSTKLEDSAMYFCASLAIRPGGPYEQYFGPGTRLTVT.

The rearrangement links TRBV5-1 to TRBJ2-1; 9 bases match TRBD2. V shed 0 bases, J shed 8 bases, and the junction held 9 bases outside the gene matches. CDR3 size: 16 residues. Germline CDR1 and CDR2: SGHRS and YFSETQ. The CDR3 reads CASSLDAREGPDEQFF. The DNA of the CDR3 is TGCGCCAGCAGCTTGGATGCGCGGGAGGGCCCGGATGAGCAGTTCTTC.

The V and J genes are TRBV6-5 and TRBJ2-3; perhaps TRBD2 as D (5 bases). The CDR3 sequence is 13 residues long. The germline V gene encodes CDR1 MNHEY and CDR2 SVGAGI. With 6 bases removed from V and 3 bases from J, the gap between germline ends came to 10 bases. CDR3 loop: CASRKLGTDTQYF. CDR3 nucleotides: TGTGCCAGCAGAAAACTAGGAACAGATACGCAGTATTTT.

The V and J genes are TRBV5-6 and TRBJ2-7; the match to TRBD2 covers 8 bases. The V and J ends lost 4 bases and 3 bases, in that order; junction bases with no gene match: 18. Germline V CDR1 and CDR2: SGHDT, YYEEEE. CDR3 length: 18 amino acids. The CDR3 DNA reads as TGTGCCAGCAGCCCCGACCGCCAACTAGCGGTCACTAACTACGAGCAGTACTTC. Amino acid sequence: CASSPDRQLAVTNYEQYF.